This is a list of T cell receptor beta chains from one sample in a study of T cells in Graves' hyperthyroidism and ophthalmopathy. MiXCR was run by TCRdb on the multiplex PCR reads, yielding one entry per CDR3 protein. In the table there are approximately 32,000 distinct CDR3 sequences, about 50% of which are singletons. Sequenced material: blood. The source of these receptors is a woman in her 50s with Graves' hyperthyroidism that later progressed to Graves' ophthalmopathy. The CDR3 runs from the conserved cysteine through the conserved F or W. A D gene is named only where the DNA matches it firmly. Part of the rows lack a size; the others show once, few, many or a class for expanded clones.

CDR3 DNA,CDR3 protein,clone size,D gene,J gene,V gene
TGTGCCAGCAGTGATCCTGCTCTCTCAGATACGCAGTATTTT,CASSDPALSDTQYF,medium-sized,-,TRBJ2-3,TRBV6-4
TGTGCCAGCAGCTTAGGCGTAGAAGCCAAAAACATTCAGTACTTC,CASSLGVEAKNIQYF,many,-,TRBJ2-4,TRBV7-9
TGTGCCAGCAGTTACTCGCTGGGCTACCTTCCAACGAACACCGGGGAGCTGTTTTTT,CASSYSLGYLPTNTGELFF,many,-,TRBJ2-2,TRBV6-6
TGCGCCAGCAGCCCCGGGACAGGGCAAGAGACCCAGTACTTC,CASSPGTGQETQYF,-,TRBD1,TRBJ2-5,TRBV5-1
TGTGCCAGCAGCCAGGCACTACTCTACACCTTC,CASSQALLYTF,-,-,TRBJ1-2,TRBV7-2
TGTGCCAGCGGAAGGGGGGGGAGTGAAAAACTGTTTTTT,CASGRGGSEKLFF,many,-,TRBJ1-4,TRBV9
TGTGCCAGCAGCCAAGAGAGGGGGCGCGAGACCCAGTACTTC,CASSQERGRETQYF,-,TRBD1,TRBJ2-5,TRBV4-2
TGCGCCAGCAGCAAAGACCAAGAGACCCAGTACTTC,CASSKDQETQYF,many,-,TRBJ2-5,TRBV5-1
TGTGCCAGCAGCTTACAGGGGGCGGGTGATGGCTACACCTTC,CASSLQGAGDGYTF,-,TRBD1,TRBJ1-2,TRBV7-9
TGTGCCACCAGTGAGGGACGCCTCAATCAGCCCCAGCATTTT,CATSEGRLNQPQHF,medium-sized,-,TRBJ1-5,TRBV24-1
TGTGCCAGCAGTCAAAGCTCCTACGAGCAGTACTTC,CASSQSSYEQYF,-,-,TRBJ2-7,TRBV5-8
TGCGCCAGCAGCCGAAAAGTGACAGGGAATGTGAACACTGAAGCTTTCTTT,CASSRKVTGNVNTEAFF,many,TRBD1,TRBJ1-1,TRBV4-3
TGTGCCAGCAGTTACGGTAGCGATCAGCCCCAGCATTTT,CASSYGSDQPQHF,-,-,TRBJ1-5,TRBV6-6
TGTGCCAGTAGCCCCGGGGGAATCTACGAGCAGTACTTC,CASSPGGIYEQYF,many,-,TRBJ2-7,TRBV19
-,CASSFYICSASRDSISYEQYF,-,-,TRBJ2-7,TRBV7-9
TGTGCCAGTAGTCCCATTACGGCAGAGAAAACTGAAGCTTTCTTT,CASSPITAEKTEAFF,once,-,TRBJ1-1,TRBV19
TGTGCCAGCACCCTAGGCGTGTTTGGTCAGCCCCAGCATTTT,CASTLGVFGQPQHF,-,-,TRBJ1-5,TRBV19
TGTGCCAGCTCACCCTCAGGGTCGTGGGCTTTCTTT,CASSPSGSWAFF,-,-,TRBJ1-1,TRBV18
TGTGCCAGCAGCTGGGGGACAGGCGTGGGAAACACCTTC,CASSWGTGVGNTF,-,TRBD1,TRBJ1-2,TRBV5-6
TGTGCCTATATAAACATCCGGGGACTAGACTTTAATGAGCAGTTCTTC,CAYINIRGLDFNEQFF,-,TRBD2,TRBJ2-1,TRBV7-8
TGTGCCAGTAGTCTCCTTACGGTAGCGGGAGGAATAGACAATGAGCAGTTCTTC,CASSLLTVAGGIDNEQFF,-,TRBD2,TRBJ2-1,TRBV19
TGTGCCACCAGCAATAAGACCGGGACAGGGGCCTACGAGCAGTACTTC,CATSNKTGTGAYEQYF,-,TRBD1,TRBJ2-7,TRBV15
TGTGCCAGTAGTAGTCTAGCGGGAGTTCGTGATACGCAGTATTTC,CASSSLAGVRDTQYF,-,TRBD2,TRBJ2-3,TRBV19
TGTGCCAGCAGGCAAGCGGGGGAGTACTACGAGCAGTACTTC,CASRQAGEYYEQYF,many,TRBD2,TRBJ2-7,TRBV6-5
TGTGCCAGCAGTCCGGGACTAGCGGGAGTGGTGAATGAGCAGTTCTTC,CASSPGLAGVVNEQFF,many,TRBD2,TRBJ2-1,TRBV2
TGTGCCAGTAGTATTGGACACCGGAACACTGAAGCTTTCTTT,CASSIGHRNTEAFF,medium-sized,-,TRBJ1-1,TRBV19
TGTGCCAGCAGTTACGGCGGGACGAAGTACAATGAGCAGTTCTTC,CASSYGGTKYNEQFF,many,-,TRBJ2-1,TRBV6-5
TGTGCCAGCGGTTTGAATTTGGATGTAGCTTTCTTT,CASGLNLDVAFF,-,-,TRBJ1-1,TRBV12-3/TRBV12-4
TGTGCCATCAGCCCGAGTGCGGACGACCAGCCCCAGCATTTT,CAISPSADDQPQHF,-,-,TRBJ1-5,TRBV10-3
TGTGCCAGCGGGGACAGTGAATTTCAGCCCCAGCATTTT,CASGDSEFQPQHF,medium-sized,TRBD1,TRBJ1-5,TRBV2
TGTGCCAGTAGCAGGGGGAACAATGAGCAGTTCTTC,CASSRGNNEQFF,-,TRBD1,TRBJ2-1,TRBV5-6
TGTGCCAGCAATGCCCTCCAAAGCCACAATGAGCAGTATTTT,CASNALQSHNEQYF,-,-,TRBJ2-3,TRBV6-2/TRBV6-3
TGCAGTGCCGCTAGCGGGAGTTATTCGGAGACCCAGTACTTC,CSAASGSYSETQYF,-,TRBD2,TRBJ2-5,TRBV20-1
TGTGCCAGCAGCTTATCGGGCACCTTCGTTGGCTACACCATATATTTT,CASSLSGTFVGYTIYF,-,-,TRBJ1-3,TRBV7-2
TGTGCCAGCAGTGCTAGAGGAACAGTGGACAGGGGATTCTATGGCTACACCTTC,CASSARGTVDRGFYGYTF,-,TRBD1,TRBJ1-2,TRBV9
TGTGCCAGCAGCTCGGGACAGCTTTACGAGCAGTACTTC,CASSSGQLYEQYF,-,TRBD1,TRBJ2-7,TRBV9
TGCAGTGCTAGACCCCAGGGACTAGCGGGAGGCCTGGTTGGCTCTGGGGCCAACGTCCTGACTTTC,CSARPQGLAGGLVGSGANVLTF,many,TRBD2,TRBJ2-6,TRBV20-1
TGTGCCACCAGCAGACCGGGACAGGGAAGCACAGATACGCAGTATTTT,CATSRPGQGSTDTQYF,-,TRBD1,TRBJ2-3,TRBV15
TGCGCCAGCAGCTTGGGGGGACTAGCGGGATCCTACGAGCAGTACTTC,CASSLGGLAGSYEQYF,-,TRBD2,TRBJ2-7,TRBV5-1
TGTGCCAGCAGCGTAGCACAGGGGAGGAGGAACACCGGGGAGCTGTTTTTT,CASSVAQGRRNTGELFF,-,-,TRBJ2-2,TRBV9